Following are 2 T cell receptor beta chains from one sample sequenced in a study of neoadjuvant anti-PD-1 for oral cavity cancer. Profiling relied on immunoSEQ multiplex PCR, and the TCRdb table lists in-frame clones only, not all of them. The sample has fewer than 90,000 clones; approximately 80% are singletons. The sample here was PBMCs, taken before nivolumab (anti-PD-1) treatment. The receptors were sampled from a person aged 35-79 years with oral cavity squamous cell carcinoma.

This clone has just one count. V usage is TRBV10-3 and J usage is TRBJ1-2; 8 bases agree with TRBD1. Trimming removed 0 bases from V and 8 bases from J; junction bases left unmatched: 14. The germline gives CDR1 ENHRY, CDR2 SYGVKD. The CDR3 totals 17 residues. Here the CDR3 DNA reads TGTGCCATCAGTGAGTCCCCCACCGGACAGGGCATAGGCGGCTACACCTTC. Translation gives CAISESPTGQGIGGYTF.

The genes are TRBV5-1 and TRBJ1-5; the match to TRBD1 covers 7 bases. After removal of 4 bases from V and 4 bases from J, the junction contained 8 bases not matched to a gene. Germline V gene data show CDR1 as SGHRS and CDR2 as YFSETQ. CDR3 size: 15 residues. CDR3 loop: CASSPTGPHNQPQHF. For the CDR3, the DNA is TGCGCCAGCAGCCCGACAGGGCCCCATAATCAGCCCCAGCATTTT.